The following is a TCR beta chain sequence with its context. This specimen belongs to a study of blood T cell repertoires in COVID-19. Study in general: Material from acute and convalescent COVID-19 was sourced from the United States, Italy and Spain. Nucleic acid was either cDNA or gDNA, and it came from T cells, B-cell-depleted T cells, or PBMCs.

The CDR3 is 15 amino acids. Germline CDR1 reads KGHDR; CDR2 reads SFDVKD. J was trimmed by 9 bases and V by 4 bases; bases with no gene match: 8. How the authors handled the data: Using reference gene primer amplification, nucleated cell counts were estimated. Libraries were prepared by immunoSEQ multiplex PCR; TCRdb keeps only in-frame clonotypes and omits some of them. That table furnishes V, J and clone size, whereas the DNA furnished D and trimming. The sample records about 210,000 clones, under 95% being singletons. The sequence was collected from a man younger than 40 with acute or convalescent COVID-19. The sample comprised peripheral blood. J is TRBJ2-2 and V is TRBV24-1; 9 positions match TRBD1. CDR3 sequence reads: CATSESGTGSRELFF. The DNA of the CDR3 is TGTGCCACCAGTGAGAGTGGGACAGGGAGCCGGGAGCTGTTTTTT.